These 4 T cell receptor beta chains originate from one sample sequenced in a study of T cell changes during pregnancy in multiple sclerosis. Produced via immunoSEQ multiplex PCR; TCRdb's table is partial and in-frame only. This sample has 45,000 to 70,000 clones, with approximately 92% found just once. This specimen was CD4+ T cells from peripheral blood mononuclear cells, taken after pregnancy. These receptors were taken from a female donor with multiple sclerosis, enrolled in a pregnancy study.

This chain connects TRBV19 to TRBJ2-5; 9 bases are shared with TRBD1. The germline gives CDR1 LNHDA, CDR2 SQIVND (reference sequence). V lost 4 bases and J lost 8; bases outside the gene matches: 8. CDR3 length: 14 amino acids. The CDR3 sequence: CASSSPPTGGTQYF. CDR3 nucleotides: TGTGCCAGTAGTAGCCCCCCGACAGGGGGTACCCAGTACTTC.

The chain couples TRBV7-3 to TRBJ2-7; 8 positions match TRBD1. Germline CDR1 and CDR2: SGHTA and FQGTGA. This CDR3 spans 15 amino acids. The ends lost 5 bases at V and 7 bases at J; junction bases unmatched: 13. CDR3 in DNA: TGTGCCAGCAGCCTCAGGACAGGGCCCCCCCGGGAGCAGTACTTC. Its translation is CASSLRTGPPREQYF.

The CDR3 nucleotides read TGTGCCAGCAGCTTAGATCCTAACACTGAAGCTTTCTTT. Protein: CASSLDPNTEAFF. This chain joins TRBV7-9 and TRBJ1-1; D uncertain. The CDR3 covers 13 residues. Trimming removed 1 base at V and 2 bases at J, with 5 bases between. Germline V gene sequence: CDR1 SEHNR, CDR2 FQNEAQ (reference sequence).

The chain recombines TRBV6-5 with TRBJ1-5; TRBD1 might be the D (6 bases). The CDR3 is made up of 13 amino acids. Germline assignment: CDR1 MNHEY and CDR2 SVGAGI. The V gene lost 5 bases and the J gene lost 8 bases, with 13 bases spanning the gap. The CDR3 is CASSRQALEPQHF. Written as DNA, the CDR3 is TGTGCCAGCAGTCGACAGGCCCTTGAGCCCCAGCATTTT.